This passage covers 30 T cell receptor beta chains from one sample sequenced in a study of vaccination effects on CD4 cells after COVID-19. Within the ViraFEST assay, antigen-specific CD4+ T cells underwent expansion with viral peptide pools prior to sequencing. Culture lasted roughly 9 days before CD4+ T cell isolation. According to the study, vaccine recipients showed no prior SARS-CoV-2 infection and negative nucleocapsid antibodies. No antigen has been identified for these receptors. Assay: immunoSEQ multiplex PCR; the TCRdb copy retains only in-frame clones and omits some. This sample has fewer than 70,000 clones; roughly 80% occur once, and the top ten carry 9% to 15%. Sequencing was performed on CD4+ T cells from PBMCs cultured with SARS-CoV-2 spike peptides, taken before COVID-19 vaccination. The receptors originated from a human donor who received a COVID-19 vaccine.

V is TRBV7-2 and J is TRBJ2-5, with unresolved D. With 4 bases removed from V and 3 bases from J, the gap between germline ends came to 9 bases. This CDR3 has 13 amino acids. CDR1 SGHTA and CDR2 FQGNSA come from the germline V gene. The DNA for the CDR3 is TGTGCCAGCAGCTACGACACAAAAGAGACCCAGTACTTC. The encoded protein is CASSYDTKETQYF. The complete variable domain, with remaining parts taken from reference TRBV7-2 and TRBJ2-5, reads GAGVSQSPSNKVTEKGKDVELRCDPISGHTALYWYRQSLGQGLEFLIYFQGNSAPDKSGLPSDRFSAERTGGSVSTLTIQRTQQEDSAVYLCASSYDTKETQYFGPGTRLLVL.

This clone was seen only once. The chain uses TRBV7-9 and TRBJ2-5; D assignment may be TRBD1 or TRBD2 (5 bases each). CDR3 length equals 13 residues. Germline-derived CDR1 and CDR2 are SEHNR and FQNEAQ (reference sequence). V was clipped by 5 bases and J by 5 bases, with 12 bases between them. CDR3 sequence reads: CASSPQGAETQYF. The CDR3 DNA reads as TGTGCCAGCAGCCCCCAGGGAGCCGAGACCCAGTACTTC.

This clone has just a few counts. CDR3 in DNA: TGCGCCAGCAGCTTGGTCGGGGATTCTGACACTGAAGCTTTCTTT. Protein product: CASSLVGDSDTEAFF. The rearrangement joins TRBV5-1 to TRBJ1-1; no firm D call. The germline gives CDR1 SGHRS, CDR2 YFSETQ. The CDR3 is made up of 15 amino acids. The V and J ends lost 0 bases and 3 bases respectively, with 12 bases between them.

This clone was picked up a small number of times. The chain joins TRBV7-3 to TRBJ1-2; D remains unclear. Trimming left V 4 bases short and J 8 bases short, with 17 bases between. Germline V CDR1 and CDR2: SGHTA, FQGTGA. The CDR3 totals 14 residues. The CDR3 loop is CASSSHGGASGYTF. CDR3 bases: TGTGCCAGCAGCTCACACGGCGGAGCAAGCGGCTACACCTTC.

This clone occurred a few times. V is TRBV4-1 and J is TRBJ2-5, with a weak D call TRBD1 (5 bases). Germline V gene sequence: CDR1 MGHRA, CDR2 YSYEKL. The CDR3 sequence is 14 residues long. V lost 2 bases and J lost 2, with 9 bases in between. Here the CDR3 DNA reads TGCGCCAGCAGCCAACCAGGGCGACAAGAGACCCAGTACTTC. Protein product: CASSQPGRQETQYF.

CDR3 loop: CASSEVYDEQYV. The CDR3, as DNA: TGTGCCAGCAGTGAAGTGTACGACGAGCAGTACGTC. This chain connects TRBV6-1 to TRBJ2-7; no reliable D call. The CDR3 contains 12 residues. Germline CDR1 and CDR2: MNHNS and SASEGT. With 1 base removed from V and 5 bases from J, the gap between germline ends came to 6 bases.

The CDR3 sequence is CASTSLQGGGYGYTF. CDR3 nucleotides: TGTGCCAGCACCAGTTTGCAGGGAGGTGGCTATGGCTACACCTTC. The chain recombines TRBV9 with TRBJ1-2; TRBD1 might be the D (5 bases). This CDR3 region has 15 residues. V was pared by 6 bases and J by 4 bases, with 19 bases between. Germline V gene lookup returns CDR1 SGDLS and CDR2 YYNGEE.

DNA for the CDR3: TGTGCCAGCAGTATGAAGAACACTGAAGCTTTCTTT. Translating gives CASSMKNTEAFF. The chain uses TRBV2 and TRBJ1-1; D gene unclear. The V end was cut by 5 bases, the J end by 1 base, with 5 bases between. Looked up from germline, CDR1 is SNHLY and CDR2 is FYNNEI. This CDR3 has 12 residues.

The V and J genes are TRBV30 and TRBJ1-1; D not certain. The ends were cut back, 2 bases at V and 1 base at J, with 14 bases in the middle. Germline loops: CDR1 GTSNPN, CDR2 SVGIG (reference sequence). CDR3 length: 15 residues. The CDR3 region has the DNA TGTGCCTGGAGTATCCTGGGAAGAGGGAACACTGAAGCTTTCTTT. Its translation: CAWSILGRGNTEAFF.

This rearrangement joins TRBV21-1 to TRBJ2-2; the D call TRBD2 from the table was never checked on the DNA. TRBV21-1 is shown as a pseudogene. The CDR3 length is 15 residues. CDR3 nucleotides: TGTGCCAGCACCCAAGGGGGGGTGCTGGCCGGGGAGCTGTTTTTT. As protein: CASTQGGVLAGELFF.

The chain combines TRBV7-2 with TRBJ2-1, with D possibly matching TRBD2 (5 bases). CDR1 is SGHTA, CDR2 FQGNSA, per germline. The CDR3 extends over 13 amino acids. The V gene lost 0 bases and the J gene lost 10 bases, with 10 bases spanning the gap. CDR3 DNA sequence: TGTGCCAGCAGCTTAGCTGTGAGCGGAGAGCAGTTCTTC. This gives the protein CASSLAVSGEQFF.

CDR3 in amino acids: CASSARPGQGNTGELFF. For the CDR3, the DNA is TGCGCCAGCAGCGCTAGACCGGGACAGGGGAACACCGGGGAGCTGTTTTTT. The chain couples TRBV5-1 to TRBJ2-2; 9 positions agree with TRBD1. The germline gives CDR1 SGHRS, CDR2 YFSETQ. V gave up 4 bases and J gave up 1 base; unmatched junction bases: 8. There are 17 residues in the CDR3.

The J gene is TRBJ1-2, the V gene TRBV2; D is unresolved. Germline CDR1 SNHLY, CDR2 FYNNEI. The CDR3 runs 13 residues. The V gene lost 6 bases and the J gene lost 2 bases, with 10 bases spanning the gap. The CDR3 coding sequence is TGTGCCAGCAGGGACCGGACCAACTATGGCTACACCTTC. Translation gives CASRDRTNYGYTF. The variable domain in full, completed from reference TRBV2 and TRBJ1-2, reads EPEVTQTPSHQVTQMGQEVILRCVPISNHLYFYWYRQILGQKVEFLVSFYNNEISEKSEIFDDQFSVERPDGSNFTLKIRSTKLEDSAMYFCASRDRTNYGYTFGSGTRLTVV.

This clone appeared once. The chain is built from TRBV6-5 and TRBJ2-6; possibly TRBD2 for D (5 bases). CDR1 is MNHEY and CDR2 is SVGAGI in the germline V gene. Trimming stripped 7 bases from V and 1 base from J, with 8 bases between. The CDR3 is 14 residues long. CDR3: CASIWESGANVLTF. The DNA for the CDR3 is TGTGCCAGCATATGGGAGTCTGGGGCCAACGTCCTGACTTTC.

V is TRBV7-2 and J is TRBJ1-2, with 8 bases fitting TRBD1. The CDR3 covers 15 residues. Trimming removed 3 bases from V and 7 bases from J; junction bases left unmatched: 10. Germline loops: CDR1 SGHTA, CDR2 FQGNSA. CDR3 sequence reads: CASSFHPSRGLGYTF. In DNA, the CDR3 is TGTGCCAGCAGCTTTCACCCCAGCAGGGGGCTTGGCTACACCTTC.

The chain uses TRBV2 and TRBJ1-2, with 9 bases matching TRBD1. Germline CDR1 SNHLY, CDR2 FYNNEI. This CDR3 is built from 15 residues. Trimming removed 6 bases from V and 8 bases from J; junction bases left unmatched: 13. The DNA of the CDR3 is TGTGCCAGCAGCCCACAGGGGGCGCAAGGGATGGGCTACACCTTC. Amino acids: CASSPQGAQGMGYTF.

The CDR3 coding sequence is TGCAGCGTTGAAATCCGGCGGGGGGGCATCAATGAGCAGTTCTTC. This gives the protein CSVEIRRGGINEQFF. The chain has TRBV29-1 and TRBJ2-1, with 9 bases aligning to TRBD2. This CDR3 spans 15 amino acids. The ends lost 2 bases at V and 6 bases at J; junction bases unmatched: 8. Germline V gene data show CDR1 as SQVTM and CDR2 as ANQGSEA.

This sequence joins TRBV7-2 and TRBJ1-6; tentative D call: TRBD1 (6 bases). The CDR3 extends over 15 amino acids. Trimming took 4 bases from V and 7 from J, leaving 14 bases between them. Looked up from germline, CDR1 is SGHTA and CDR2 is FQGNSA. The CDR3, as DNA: TGTGCCAGCAGCTCAAGACCTCAGGGGAATTCACCCCTCCACTTT. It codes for CASSSRPQGNSPLHF. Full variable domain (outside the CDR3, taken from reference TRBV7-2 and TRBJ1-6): GAGVSQSPSNKVTEKGKDVELRCDPISGHTALYWYRQSLGQGLEFLIYFQGNSAPDKSGLPSDRFSAERTGGSVSTLTIQRTQQEDSAVYLCASSSRPQGNSPLHFGNGTRLTVT.

The CDR3 reads CASRRETATNEKLFF. The CDR3 DNA sequence: TGTGCCAGCAGACGTGAGACTGCAACTAATGAAAAACTGTTTTTT. The chain is built from TRBV2 and TRBJ1-4, with D uncertain. V shed 6 bases and J shed 0 bases, with 11 bases lying between them. The CDR3 contains 15 residues. The germline CDR1 and CDR2 sequences are SNHLY and FYNNEI. Full variable domain (outside the CDR3, taken from reference TRBV2 and TRBJ1-4): EPEVTQTPSHQVTQMGQEVILRCVPISNHLYFYWYRQILGQKVEFLVSFYNNEISEKSEIFDDQFSVERPDGSNFTLKIRSTKLEDSAMYFCASRRETATNEKLFFGSGTQLSVL.

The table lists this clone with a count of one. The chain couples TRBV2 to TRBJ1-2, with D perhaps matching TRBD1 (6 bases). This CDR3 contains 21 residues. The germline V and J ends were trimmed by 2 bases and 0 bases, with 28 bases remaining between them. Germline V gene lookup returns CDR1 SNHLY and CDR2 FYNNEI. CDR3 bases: TGTGCCAGCAGTGAACGGGGGATCGGGGGCCGTAGGATTCCAGCTAACTATGGCTACACCTTC. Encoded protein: CASSERGIGGRRIPANYGYTF.

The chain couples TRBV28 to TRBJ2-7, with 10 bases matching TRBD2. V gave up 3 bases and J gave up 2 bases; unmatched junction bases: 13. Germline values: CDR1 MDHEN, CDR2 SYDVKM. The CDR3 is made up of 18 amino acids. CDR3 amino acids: CASSFLSPSGGGAYEQYV. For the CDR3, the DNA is TGTGCCAGCAGTTTTTTATCGCCTAGCGGGGGTGGCGCCTACGAGCAGTACGTC.

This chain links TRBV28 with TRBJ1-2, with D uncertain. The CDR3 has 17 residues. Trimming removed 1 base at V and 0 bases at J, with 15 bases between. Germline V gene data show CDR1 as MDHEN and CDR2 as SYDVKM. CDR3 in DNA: TGTGCCAGCAGTTTATCGGTTCTAGTGAGTTCTAACTATGGCTACACCTTC. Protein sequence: CASSLSVLVSSNYGYTF.

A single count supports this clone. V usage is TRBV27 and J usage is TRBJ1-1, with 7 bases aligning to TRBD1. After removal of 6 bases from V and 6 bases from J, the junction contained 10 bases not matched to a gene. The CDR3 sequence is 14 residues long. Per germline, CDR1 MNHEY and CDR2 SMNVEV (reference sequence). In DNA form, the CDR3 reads TGTGCCAGCAGACCCAGACAGGGTCTTTCTGAAGCTTTCTTT. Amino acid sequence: CASRPRQGLSEAFF.

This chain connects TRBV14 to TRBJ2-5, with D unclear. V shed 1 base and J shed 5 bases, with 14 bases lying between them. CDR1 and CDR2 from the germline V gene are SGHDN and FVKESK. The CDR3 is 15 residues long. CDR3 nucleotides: TGTGCCAGCAGCCAAGGAACCAATCCCGCGGAGACCCAGTACTTC. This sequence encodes CASSQGTNPAETQYF.

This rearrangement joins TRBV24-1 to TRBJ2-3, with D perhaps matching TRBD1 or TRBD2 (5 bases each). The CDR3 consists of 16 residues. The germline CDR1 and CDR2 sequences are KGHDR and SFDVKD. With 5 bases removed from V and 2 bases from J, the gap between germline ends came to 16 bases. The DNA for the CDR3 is TGTGCCACCAGTGGGGCCGGGACGGGTCTCACAGATACGCAGTATTTT. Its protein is CATSGAGTGLTDTQYF.

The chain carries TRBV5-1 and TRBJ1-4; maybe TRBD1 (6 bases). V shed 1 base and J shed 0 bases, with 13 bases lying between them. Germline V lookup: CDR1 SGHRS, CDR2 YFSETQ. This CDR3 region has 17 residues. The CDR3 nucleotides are TGCGCCAGCAGCTTGTCCCCACAGGGTGCAACTAATGAAAAACTGTTTTTT. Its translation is CASSLSPQGATNEKLFF.

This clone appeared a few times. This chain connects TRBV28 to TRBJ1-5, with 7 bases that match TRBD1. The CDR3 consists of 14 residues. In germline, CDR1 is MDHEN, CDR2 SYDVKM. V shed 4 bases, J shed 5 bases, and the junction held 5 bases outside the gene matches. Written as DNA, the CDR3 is TGTGCCAGCAGTTCCCGGACAGGTTATCAGCCCCAGCATTTT. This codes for CASSSRTGYQPQHF.

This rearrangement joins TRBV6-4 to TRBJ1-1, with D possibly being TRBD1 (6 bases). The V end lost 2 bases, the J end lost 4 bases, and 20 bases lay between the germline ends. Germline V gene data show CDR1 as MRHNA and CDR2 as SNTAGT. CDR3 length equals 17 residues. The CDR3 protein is CASSDPEGGREGTEAFF. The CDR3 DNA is TGTGCCAGCAGTGACCCAGAGGGGGGCAGGGAGGGCACTGAAGCTTTCTTT.

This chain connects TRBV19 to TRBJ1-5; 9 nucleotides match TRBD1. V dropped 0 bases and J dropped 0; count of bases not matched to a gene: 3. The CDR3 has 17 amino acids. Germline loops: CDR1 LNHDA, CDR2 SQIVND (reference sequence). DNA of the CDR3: TGTGCCAGTAGTATAGATGGGACAGGGATTAGCAATCAGCCCCAGCATTTT. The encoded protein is CASSIDGTGISNQPQHF.

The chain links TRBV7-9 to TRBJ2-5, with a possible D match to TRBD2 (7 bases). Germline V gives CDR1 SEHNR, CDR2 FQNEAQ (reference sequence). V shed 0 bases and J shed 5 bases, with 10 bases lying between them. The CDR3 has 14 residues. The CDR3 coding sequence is TGTGCCAGCAGCTTAGCGGGGGGGCTCGAGACCCAGTACTTC. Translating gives CASSLAGGLETQYF.